The subject of this entry is one T cell receptor (beta chain). Its antigen is unknown. Base qualities are not recorded, but no much larger clone differs from it by a single base. The data stem from a study of blood T cell repertoires in COVID-19 (TCRdb year 2020). Some background on the complete study: Collaborator samples came from the United States, Italy and Spain and covered acute and convalescent phases of COVID-19. The samples were drawn from two sources: the first 160 participants of the ongoing ImmuneRACE study, and 1,000 to 1,500 subjects contributed by 6 global collaborators. Subjects who had been exposed to COVID-19, were actively infected with it, or had recovered from it provided the deeply sampled blood TCRbeta repertoires that made up the dataset. HLA class I and class II types, where available, came from metadata supplied by the sample provider rather than from assay-based typing. The repertoires were released in a freely available public database intended as a resource for research on the immune response to SARS-CoV-2. The material from the prospective study consisted of cDNA or gDNA derived from T cells, B-cell-depleted T cells, or PBMCs. The sample metadata nearly always contained a de-identified subject ID, COVID-19 status, age in years and sex. Results the study describes overall, beyond this receptor: How much clinical and demographic metadata was included differed by source and by participant, and the metadata was provided uncurated.

TCRbeta CDR3 regions were amplified from genomic DNA using the immunoSEQ Assay, a bias-controlled multiplex PCR. The authors' pipeline ran thus. The number of nucleated cells in each sample was estimated by amplification of reference gene primers within the assay. Sequence reads were collapsed and filtered to measure the absolute abundance of every unique TCRbeta CDR3 rearrangement. Productive Simpson clonality was computed per sample as the square root of Simpson's diversity index over productive rearrangements. The table comes from immuneACCESS by way of TCRdb, which keeps in-frame sequences with V and J called. Part of the clones is missing from these tables; in studies checked, under half for an unresolved V gene and the rest for unknown reasons. D and trimming were read from the DNA, whereas the V and J calls and clone size are those reported in that table. Across this sample there are around 700,000 clones, with 85% to 90% seen only once. In total, the top ten clones hold over 0.2% of the sample.

Whole blood was collected in K2EDTA tubes by collaborating institutions according to the institutions' own protocols. For TCRbeta analysis, collaborators shipped samples as frozen whole blood, isolated PBMCs, or DNA extracted from either of those sample types. This receptor was identified in a woman between 18 and 29 years old with acute or convalescent COVID-19. Sequencing input: peripheral blood.

The encoded CDR3 is CASNPLYEGAEGVNSPLHF. The DNA sequence is given as TGTGCCAGCAACCCTCTCTATGAGGGGGCGGAGGGGGTTAATTCACCCCTCCACTTT. The chain joins TRBV7-3 to TRBJ1-6; a stretch of 7 junction bases matches TRBD1. The CDR3 spans 19 residues, from the cysteine through the phenylalanine. Only CDR3 DNA remains: 57 bases, in frame from the first base. The germline V and J ends show losses of 7 bases and 6 bases respectively, and no gene match explains 21 bases of the junction. Sequences SGHTA (CDR1) and FQGTGA (CDR2) are obtained from the germline V gene.